This TCR beta chain was sequenced in a study of OX40 agonist ivuxolimab in advanced cancers. Study background: Ivuxolimab, which patients received intravenously every 2 weeks, was dosed at 0.01 to 10 mg/kg.

Sequencing was performed with immunoSEQ multiplex PCR; in TCRdb, only in-frame clones are kept and a portion is missing. Of 70,000 to 95,000 clones detected, approximately 90% appear once; the ten largest clones hold approximately 0.69%. The CDR3 contains 12 residues. The V gene lost 5 bases and the J gene lost 3 bases, with 8 bases spanning the gap. Germline CDR1 and CDR2: SGHTA and FQGNSA. V gene TRBV7-2 combines with J gene TRBJ2-7; D is undetermined. The receptor's source is an adult with an advanced solid tumor such as melanoma, head and neck, liver or kidney cancer. Here the sequenced sample was CD4+ or CD8+ T cells sorted from blood, taken in a trial of the OX40 agonist ivuxolimab. The CDR3 spells CASSPRGYEQYF. The CDR3 DNA reads TGTGCCAGCAGCCCCCGTGGCTACGAGCAGTACTTC.